Included here is one T cell receptor (beta chain) sequence, with context. Its antigen is as yet unknown. This entry is derived from a study of molecular identifiers for immune sequencing clone quantification. Broader study findings: Clones exceeding 20 RNA copies carried over 99% of effector molecules but under 1% of naive-cell molecules.

Trimming pared 4 bases from V and 6 bases from J, leaving 29 bases between. Germline CDR1 SEHNR, CDR2 FQNEAQ (reference sequence). CDR3 length: 19 amino acids. When naive CD8 T cells were sorted, they were gated as CD8+CD4-CCR7+CD45RA+. Bulk TCR libraries were made with methods that had been previously described and with listed TCR primers. TCRdb re-derived calls from the PCR reads in MiXCR, one entry per CDR3 protein. This table holds about 510,000 distinct CDR3 sequences, under 30% found once. Sequences were obtained from naive CD8+ T cells from blood, with Jurkat cell RNA spiked in. Subset specified: FACS-sorted CD8+CD4-CCR7+CD45RA+ naive T cells. V gene TRBV7-9 combines with J gene TRBJ2-3; D remains unclear. This clonotype was sampled from a human donor in good health. Some libraries in this study had Jurkat cell RNA spiked in. CDR3 region: CASSSTTLRASSTMDTQYF. CDR3 DNA: TGTGCCAGCAGCTCTACAACGTTACGGGCCAGCAGCACAATGGATACGCAGTATTTT.